This TCR beta chain was captured in a study of CD8+ T cells in alopecia areata. Treatment meaning: oral pan-JAK inhibitor, 5-10 mg twice daily. This CDR3 is 14 amino acids long. Trimming cost V 2 bases and J 8 bases; bases outside gene matches: 6. Looked up from germline, CDR1 is LGHNA and CDR2 is YSLEER. Reverse transcription of extracted RNA yielded cDNA, which provided the sequencing template. Clones were sequenced by immunoSEQ multiplex PCR, and TCRdb holds only the in-frame ones, with some missing. The table includes some 240,000 clones, more than 45% detected once. Sequenced material: CD4+ T cells sorted from blood, taken at week 4, from a patient treated with tofacitinib. The chain joins TRBV4-3 to TRBJ2-1, with 7 positions matching TRBD1. The receptor comes from a human donor with alopecia areata. The CDR3 loop is CASSQRSGQYEQFF. As DNA, the CDR3 is TGCGCCAGCAGCCAAAGATCGGGACAGTATGAGCAGTTCTTC.